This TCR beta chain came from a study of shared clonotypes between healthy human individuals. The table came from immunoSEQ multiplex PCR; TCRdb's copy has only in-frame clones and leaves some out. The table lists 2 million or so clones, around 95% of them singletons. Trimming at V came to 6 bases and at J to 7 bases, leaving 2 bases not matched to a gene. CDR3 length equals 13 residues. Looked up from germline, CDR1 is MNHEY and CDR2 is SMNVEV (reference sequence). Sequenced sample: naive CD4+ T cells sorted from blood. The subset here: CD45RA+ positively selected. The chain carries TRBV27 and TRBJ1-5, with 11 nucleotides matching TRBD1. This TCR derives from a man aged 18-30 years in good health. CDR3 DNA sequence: TGTGCCAGCAGGGGACAGGGGGTCCAGCCCCAGCATTTT. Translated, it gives CASRGQGVQPQHF.